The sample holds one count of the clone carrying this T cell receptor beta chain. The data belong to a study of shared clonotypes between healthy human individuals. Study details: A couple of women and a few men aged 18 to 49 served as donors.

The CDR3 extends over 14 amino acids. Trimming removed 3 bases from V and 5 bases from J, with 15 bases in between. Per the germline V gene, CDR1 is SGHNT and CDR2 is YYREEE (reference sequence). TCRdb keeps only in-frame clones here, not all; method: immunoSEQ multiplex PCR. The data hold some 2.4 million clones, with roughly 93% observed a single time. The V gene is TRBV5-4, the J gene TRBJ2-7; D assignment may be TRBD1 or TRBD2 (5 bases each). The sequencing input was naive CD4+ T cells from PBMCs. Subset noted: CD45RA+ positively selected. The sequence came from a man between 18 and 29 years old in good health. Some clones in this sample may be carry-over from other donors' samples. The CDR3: CASSSRVRGHEQYF. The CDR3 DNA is TGTGCCAGCAGCTCGCGGGTTCGGGGCCACGAGCAGTACTTC.